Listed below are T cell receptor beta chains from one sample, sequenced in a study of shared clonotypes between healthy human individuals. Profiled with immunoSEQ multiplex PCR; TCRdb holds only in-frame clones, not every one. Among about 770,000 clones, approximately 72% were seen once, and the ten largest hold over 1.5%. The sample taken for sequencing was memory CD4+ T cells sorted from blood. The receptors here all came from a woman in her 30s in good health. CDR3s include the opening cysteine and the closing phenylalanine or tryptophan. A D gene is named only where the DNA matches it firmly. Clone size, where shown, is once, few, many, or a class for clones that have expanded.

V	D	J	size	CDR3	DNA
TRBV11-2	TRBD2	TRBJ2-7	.	CASSFGASGSYEQYF	TGTGCCAGCAGCTTTGGGGCTAGCGGAAGCTACGAGCAGTACTTC
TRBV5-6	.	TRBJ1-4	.	CASSLSGTSNEKLFF	TGTGCCAGCAGCTTGTCTGGGACCTCAAATGAAAAACTGTTTTTT
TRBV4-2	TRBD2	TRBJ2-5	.	CASSQGLAGVGETQYF	TGTGCCAGCAGCCAGGGACTAGCGGGAGTAGGTGAGACCCAGTACTTC
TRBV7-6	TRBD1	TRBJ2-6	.	CASSFDRGKSGANVLTF	TGTGCCAGCAGCTTCGACAGGGGGAAATCCGGGGCCAACGTCCTGACTTTC
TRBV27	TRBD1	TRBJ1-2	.	CASSTGQPRSRGYTF	TGTGCCAGCAGTACGGGACAGCCAAGATCTCGCGGCTACACCTTC
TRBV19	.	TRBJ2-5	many	CASSTGAGGQETQYF	TGTGCCAGTAGTACGGGGGCTGGGGGTCAAGAGACCCAGTACTTC
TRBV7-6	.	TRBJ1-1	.	CASSLTGDTEAFF	TGTGCCAGCAGCTTGACGGGAGACACTGAAGCTTTCTTT
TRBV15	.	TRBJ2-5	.	CATSRDVAGQETQYF	TGTGCCACCAGCAGAGATGTCGCAGGACAAGAGACCCAGTACTTC
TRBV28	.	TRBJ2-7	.	CASSLLREQYF	TGTGCCAGCAGTTTACTACGCGAGCAGTACTTC
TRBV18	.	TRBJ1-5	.	CASSTSEQRSQPQHF	TGTGCCAGCTCGACGTCGGAACAGCGGAGTCAGCCCCAGCATTTT
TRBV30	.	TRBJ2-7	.	CAWSVLSYEQYF	TGTGCCTGGAGTGTACTCAGCTACGAGCAGTACTTC
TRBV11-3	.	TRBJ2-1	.	CASSLFNEQFF	TGTGCCAGCAGCTTATTCAATGAGCAGTTCTTC
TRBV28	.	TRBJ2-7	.	CVGRGLEQYF	TGTGTCGGGCGGGGGCTCGAGCAGTACTTC
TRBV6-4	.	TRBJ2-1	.	CASSVVHTAGNEQFF	TGTGCCAGCAGTGTGGTACACACCGCGGGCAATGAGCAGTTCTTC
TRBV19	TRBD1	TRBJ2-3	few	CASRGTGTGEDTQYF	TGTGCCAGTAGGGGAACCGGGACAGGGGAAGATACGCAGTATTTT
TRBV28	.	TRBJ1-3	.	CASTPPYGSGNTIYF	TGTGCCAGCACCCCGCCGTACGGCTCTGGAAACACCATATATTTT
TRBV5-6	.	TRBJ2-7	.	CASSRTDRSYEQYF	TGTGCCAGCAGCAGGACCGACAGGTCCTACGAGCAGTACTTC
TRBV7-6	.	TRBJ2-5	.	CASSLRLRETQYF	TGTGCCAGCAGCTTAAGGCTTAGGGAGACCCAGTACTTC
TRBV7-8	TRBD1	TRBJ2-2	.	CASSFGTGLITGELFF	TGTGCCAGCAGCTTCGGGACAGGTCTTATCACCGGGGAGCTGTTTTTT
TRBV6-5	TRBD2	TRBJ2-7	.	CASSPGGEGSYEQYF	TGTGCCAGCAGTCCTGGGGGGGAGGGCTCCTACGAGCAGTACTTC
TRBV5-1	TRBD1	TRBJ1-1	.	CASSPSTGGIIEAFF	TGCGCCAGCAGCCCCTCGACAGGGGGCATCATTGAAGCTTTCTTT
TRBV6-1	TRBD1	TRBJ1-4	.	CASSAQGAIGEKLFF	TGTGCCAGCAGTGCTCAGGGGGCGATCGGCGAAAAACTGTTTTTT
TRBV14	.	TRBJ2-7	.	CASGLLSYEQYF	TGTGCCAGCGGACTACTTTCCTACGAGCAGTACTTC
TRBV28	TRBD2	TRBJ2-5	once	CASSLPVGGTKETQYF	TGTGCCAGCAGCCTTCCCGTTGGAGGGACTAAAGAGACCCAGTACTTC
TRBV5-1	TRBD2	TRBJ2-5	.	CASSFGILAGGQETQYF	TGCGCCAGCAGCTTCGGGATCCTAGCGGGAGGTCAAGAGACCCAGTACTTC
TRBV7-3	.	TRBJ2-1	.	CASSTQGGSSYNEQFF	TGTGCCAGCAGCACTCAGGGGGGGAGCTCCTACAATGAGCAGTTCTTC
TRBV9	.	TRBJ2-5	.	CASSAGTWGETQYF	TGTGCCAGCAGCGCTGGGACCTGGGGGGAGACCCAGTACTTC
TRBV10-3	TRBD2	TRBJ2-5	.	CAIRGGLAGVETQYF	TGTGCCATCAGGGGGGGACTAGCGGGAGTGGAGACCCAGTACTTC
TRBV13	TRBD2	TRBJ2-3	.	CASSSRTSGLKGTDTQYF	TGTGCCAGCAGCTCCCGGACTAGCGGCCTTAAAGGTACAGATACGCAGTATTTT
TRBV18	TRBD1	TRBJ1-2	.	CASSPRQGMGGYTF	TGTGCCAGCTCACCACGACAGGGGATGGGCGGCTACACCTTC
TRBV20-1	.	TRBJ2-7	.	CSARPKGEQYF	TGCAGTGCCCGCCCAAAAGGGGAGCAGTACTTC
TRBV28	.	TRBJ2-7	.	CASSLWAGGTYEQYF	TGTGCCAGCAGTTTATGGGCAGGGGGGACCTACGAGCAGTACTTC
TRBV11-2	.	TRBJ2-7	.	CASSLDRQVGIGQYF	TGTGCCAGCAGCTTAGATAGGCAGGTCGGCATCGGGCAGTACTTC
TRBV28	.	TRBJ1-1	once	CACRDWKVTEAFF	TGTGCCTGCCGGGATTGGAAGGTCACTGAAGCTTTCTTT
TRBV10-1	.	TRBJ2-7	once	CASSASAWGDEQYF	TGCGCCAGCAGTGCGAGTGCGTGGGGTGACGAGCAGTACTTC
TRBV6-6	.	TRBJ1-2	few	CASSSTGPYGYTF	TGTGCCAGCAGCAGTACAGGGCCCTATGGCTACACCTTC
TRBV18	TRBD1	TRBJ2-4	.	CASSPGQAQNIQYF	TGTGCCAGCTCACCGGGACAGGCCCAAAACATTCAGTACTTC
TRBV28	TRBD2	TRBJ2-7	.	CASSTGTSGVREQYF	TGTGCCAGCAGTACCGGGACTAGCGGGGTGAGGGAGCAGTACTTC
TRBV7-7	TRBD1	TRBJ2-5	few	CASTARTGGLETQYF	TGTGCCAGCACCGCCCGGACAGGGGGCTTGGAGACCCAGTACTTC
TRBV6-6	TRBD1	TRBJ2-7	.	CASRPDRAGEQYF	TGTGCCAGCAGACCAGACAGGGCAGGCGAGCAGTACTTC
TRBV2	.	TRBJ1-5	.	CASSQEGFNQPQHF	TGTGCCAGCAGTCAGGAGGGGTTCAATCAGCCCCAGCATTTT
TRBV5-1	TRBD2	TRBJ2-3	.	CASRAGTSGLTDTQYF	TGCGCCAGCAGAGCCGGGACTAGCGGACTCACAGATACGCAGTATTTT
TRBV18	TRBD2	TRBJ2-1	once	CASSPGTSVRNEQFF	TGTGCCAGCTCACCAGGGACTAGCGTGCGTAATGAGCAGTTCTTC
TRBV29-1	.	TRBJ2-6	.	CSVLQSGANVLTF	TGCAGCGTTTTACAGTCTGGGGCCAACGTCCTGACTTTC
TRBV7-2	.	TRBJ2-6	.	CASSLTSSGANVLTF	TGTGCCAGCAGCTTAACGAGCTCTGGGGCCAACGTCCTGACTTTC
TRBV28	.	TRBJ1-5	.	CASSPQGNNQPQHF	TGTGCCAGCAGCCCACAGGGAAACAATCAGCCCCAGCATTTT
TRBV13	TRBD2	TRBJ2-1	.	CASTDVAGGYNEQFF	TGTGCCAGCACGGACGTAGCGGGAGGGTACAATGAGCAGTTCTTC
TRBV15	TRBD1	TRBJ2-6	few	CATSDRQGSGANVLTF	TGTGCCACCAGCGACCGACAGGGCTCTGGGGCCAACGTCCTGACTTTC
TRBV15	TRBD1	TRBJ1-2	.	CATSSPDWTGTLRGYTF	TGTGCCACCAGCAGCCCCGACTGGACAGGGACCCTTCGAGGCTACACCTTC
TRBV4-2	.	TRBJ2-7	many	CASSQDRGSGYEQYF	TGTGCCAGCAGCCAAGATCGAGGAAGCGGCTACGAGCAGTACTTC
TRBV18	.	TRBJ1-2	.	CASSPGGNYGYTF	TGTGCCAGCTCACCAGGGGGGAACTATGGCTACACCTTC
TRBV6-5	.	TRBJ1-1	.	CASSYGGTGWSTEAFF	TGTGCCAGCAGTTACGGGGGGACGGGTTGGAGCACTGAAGCTTTCTTT
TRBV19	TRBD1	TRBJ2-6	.	CASSSRGWSGANVLTF	TGTGCCAGTAGTTCCAGGGGGTGGTCTGGGGCCAACGTCCTGACTTTC
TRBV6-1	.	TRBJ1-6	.	CASSDRDNSPLHF	TGTGCCAGCAGTGACAGGGATAATTCACCCCTCCACTTT